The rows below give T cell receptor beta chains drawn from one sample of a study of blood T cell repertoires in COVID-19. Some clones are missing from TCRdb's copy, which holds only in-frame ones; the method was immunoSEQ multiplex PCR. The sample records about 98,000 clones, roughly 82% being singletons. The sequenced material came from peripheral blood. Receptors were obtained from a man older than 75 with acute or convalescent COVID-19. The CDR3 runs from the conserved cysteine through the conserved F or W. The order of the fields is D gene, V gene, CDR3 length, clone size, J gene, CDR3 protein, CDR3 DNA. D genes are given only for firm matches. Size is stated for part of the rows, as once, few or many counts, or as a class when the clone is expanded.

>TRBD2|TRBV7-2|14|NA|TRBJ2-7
CASSIGLSGGEQYF
TGTGCCAGCAGCATCGGACTATCGGGAGGAGAGCAGTACTTC
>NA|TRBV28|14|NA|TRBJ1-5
CASGGTRGRQPQHF
TGTGCCAGCGGGGGAACCAGGGGAAGGCAGCCCCAGCATTTT
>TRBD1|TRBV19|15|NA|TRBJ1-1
CASSFGQGGETEAFF
TGTGCCAGTAGTTTCGGACAGGGAGGAGAAACTGAAGCTTTCTTT
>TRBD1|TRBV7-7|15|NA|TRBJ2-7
CASSLRDSSSYEQYF
TGTGCTAGCAGCTTAAGGGACAGTAGCTCCTACGAGCAGTACTTC
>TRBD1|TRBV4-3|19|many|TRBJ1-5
CASSQDYDRERYSNQPQHF
TGCGCCAGCAGCCAAGATTACGACAGGGAGAGATATAGCAATCAGCCCCAGCATTTT
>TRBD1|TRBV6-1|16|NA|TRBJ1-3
CASSEAPTGLGNTIYF
TGTGCCAGCAGTGAAGCCCCGACAGGGTTAGGAAACACCATATATTTT
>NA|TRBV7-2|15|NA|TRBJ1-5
CASSPRAGLNQPQHF
TGTGCCAGCAGCCCTCGCGCGGGGCTCAATCAGCCCCAGCATTTT
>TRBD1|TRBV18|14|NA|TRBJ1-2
CASSRGQTDYGYTF
TGTGCCAGCTCACGGGGACAGACCGACTATGGCTACACCTTC
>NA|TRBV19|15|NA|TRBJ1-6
CASSINQGNNSPLHF
TGTGCCAGTAGTATAAACCAGGGGAATAATTCACCCCTCCACTTT
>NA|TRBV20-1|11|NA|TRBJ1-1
CSAHRVGEAFF
TGCAGTGCTCACAGGGTTGGTGAAGCTTTCTTT
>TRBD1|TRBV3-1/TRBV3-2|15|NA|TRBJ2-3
CASSHKTGGRDTQYF
TGTGCCAGCAGCCATAAGACAGGGGGTCGCGATACGCAGTATTTT
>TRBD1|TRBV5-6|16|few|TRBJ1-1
CASSFRTGALNTEAFF
TGTGCCAGCAGCTTTCGGACAGGGGCCCTGAACACTGAAGCTTTCTTT
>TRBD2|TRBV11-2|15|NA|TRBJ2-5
CASSLAGGLGGTQYF
TGTGCCAGCAGCTTAGCGGGGGGACTGGGGGGGACCCAGTACTTC
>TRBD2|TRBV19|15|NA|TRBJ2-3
CASRETGGNTDTQYF
TGTGCCAGTAGAGAAACGGGGGGAAACACAGATACGCAGTATTTT
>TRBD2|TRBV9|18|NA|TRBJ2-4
CASSATGLAGFAKNIQYF
TGTGCCAGCAGCGCGACGGGACTAGCGGGATTCGCCAAAAACATTCAGTACTTC
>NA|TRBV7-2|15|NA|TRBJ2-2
CASSLGGAPTGELFF
TGTGCCAGCAGCTTAGGAGGCGCGCCCACCGGGGAGCTGTTTTTT
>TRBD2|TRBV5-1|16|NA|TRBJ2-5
CASSFGLAGGRETQYF
TGCGCCAGCAGCTTTGGACTAGCGGGAGGAAGAGAGACCCAGTACTTC
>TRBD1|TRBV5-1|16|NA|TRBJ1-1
CASSLDPGQANTEAFF
TGCGCCAGCAGCTTGGATCCGGGACAGGCGAACACTGAAGCTTTCTTT
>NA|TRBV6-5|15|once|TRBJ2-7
CASSYSVGEAYEQYF
TGTGCCAGCAGTTACTCCGTGGGAGAGGCGTACGAGCAGTACTTC
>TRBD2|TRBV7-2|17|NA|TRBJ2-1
CASSPRASGGLDHEQFF
TGTGCCAGCAGCCCTAGGGCTAGCGGGGGACTTGACCATGAGCAGTTCTTC
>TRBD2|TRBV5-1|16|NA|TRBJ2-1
CASSSFPGLAYNEQFF
TGCGCCAGCAGTTCCTTCCCGGGACTAGCTTACAATGAGCAGTTCTTC
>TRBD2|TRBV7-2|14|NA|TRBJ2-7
CASRIWEGDYEQYF
TGTGCCAGCAGGATTTGGGAGGGAGACTACGAGCAGTACTTC
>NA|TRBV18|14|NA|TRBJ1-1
CASSPTATRTEAFF
TGTGCCAGCTCCCCGACCGCCACGAGGACTGAAGCTTTCTTT
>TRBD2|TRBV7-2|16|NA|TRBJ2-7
CASSWRTSGGAEEQYF
TGTGCCAGCAGCTGGCGAACTAGCGGGGGGGCCGAAGAGCAGTACTTC
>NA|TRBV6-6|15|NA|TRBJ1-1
CASTLISSGSTEAFF
TGTGCCAGCACCTTAATCTCTTCCGGGTCCACTGAAGCTTTCTTT
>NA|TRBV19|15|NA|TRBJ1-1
CASSIGGTLNTEAFF
TGTGCCAGTAGTATAGGGGGCACGTTGAACACTGAAGCTTTCTTT
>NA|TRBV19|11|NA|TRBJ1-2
CASSISGGYTF
TGTGCCAGTAGTATATCCGGGGGCTACACCTTC
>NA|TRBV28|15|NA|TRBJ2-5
CASSYTSVQGETQYF
TGTGCCAGCAGTTACACGAGCGTGCAGGGAGAGACCCAGTACTTC
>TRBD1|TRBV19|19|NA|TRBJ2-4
CASSPRDRGSNLAKNIQYF
TGTGCCAGTAGTCCCCGGGACAGGGGTTCGAATCTAGCCAAAAACATTCAGTACTTC
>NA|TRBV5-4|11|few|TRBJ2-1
CASSSDNEQFF
TGTGCCAGCAGCTCGGACAATGAGCAGTTCTTC